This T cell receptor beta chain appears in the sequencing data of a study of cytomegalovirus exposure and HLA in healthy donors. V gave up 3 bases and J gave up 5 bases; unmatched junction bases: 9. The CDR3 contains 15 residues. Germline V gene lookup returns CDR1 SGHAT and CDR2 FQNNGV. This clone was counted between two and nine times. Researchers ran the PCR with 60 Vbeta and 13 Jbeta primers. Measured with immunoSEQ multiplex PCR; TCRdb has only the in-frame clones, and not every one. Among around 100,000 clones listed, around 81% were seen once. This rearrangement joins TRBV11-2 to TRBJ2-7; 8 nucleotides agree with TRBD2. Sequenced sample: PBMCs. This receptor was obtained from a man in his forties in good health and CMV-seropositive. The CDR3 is CASSLGAGVMDEQYF. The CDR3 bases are TGTGCCAGCAGCTTGGGAGCGGGAGTTATGGACGAGCAGTACTTC.